The source of this T cell receptor (beta chain) is a study of beta chain features in type 1 diabetes. General observations from the study: A pattern of fewer insertions and more deletions at VDJ junctions was seen in type 1 diabetes patients.

This CDR3 is built from 14 residues. Trimming left V 2 bases short and J 3 bases short, with 11 bases between. Germline V gives CDR1 MNHNY, CDR2 SVGAGI (reference sequence). Sequencing targeted expressed TCRB transcripts, as all isolated RNA had been reverse transcribed. The data were produced by immunoSEQ multiplex PCR, yet TCRdb's version contains in-frame clones alone and is incomplete. The repertoire consists of 970,000 or so clones, with roughly 17% occurring once and the leading ten covering 0.023%. This clone was counted only a few times. No antigen is known for it. The sample consisted of naive CD4+ T cells from blood. The origin of this receptor is a woman aged 18-35 years in good health. The chain is built from TRBV6-6 and TRBJ2-7; D is perhaps TRBD2 (6 bases). The CDR3 region has the DNA TGTGCCAGCAGTTACCGGGAGAGGAGCTACGAGCAGTACTTC. Its translation is CASSYRERSYEQYF.